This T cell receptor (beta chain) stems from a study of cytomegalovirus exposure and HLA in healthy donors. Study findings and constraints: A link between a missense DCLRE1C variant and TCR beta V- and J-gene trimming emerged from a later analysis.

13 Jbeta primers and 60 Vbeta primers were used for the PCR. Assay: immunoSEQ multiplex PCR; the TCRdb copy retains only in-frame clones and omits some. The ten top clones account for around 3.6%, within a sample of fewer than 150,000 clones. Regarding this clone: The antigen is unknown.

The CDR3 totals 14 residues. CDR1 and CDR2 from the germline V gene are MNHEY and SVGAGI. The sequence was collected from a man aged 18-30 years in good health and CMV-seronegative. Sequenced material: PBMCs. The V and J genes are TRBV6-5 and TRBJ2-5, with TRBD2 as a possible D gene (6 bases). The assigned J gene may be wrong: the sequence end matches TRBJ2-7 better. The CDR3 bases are TGTGCCAGCAGCTCTGGCGGAGGGGCCTACGAGCAGTACTTC. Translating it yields CASSSGGGAYEQYF.